A selection of T cell receptor beta chains follows, all from one sample in a study of cytomegalovirus exposure and HLA in healthy donors. Assay: immunoSEQ multiplex PCR; the TCRdb copy retains only in-frame clones and omits some. The sample records over 150,000 clones, 91% being singletons. The source material was PBMCs. These TCRs come from a young woman in good health and CMV-seropositive. Each CDR3 is given with its conserved first and last residue. The D gene is left open where the match is weak. Expanded clones are given a class, and other clones once, few, many or no size at all.

J gene	CDR3 length	V gene	D gene	clone size	CDR3 protein	CDR3 DNA
TRBJ2-7	16	TRBV12-5	NA	few	CASGWLQPPSSYEQYF	TGTGCTAGTGGTTGGCTACAGCCACCTTCTTCTTACGAGCAGTACTTC
TRBJ2-3	15	TRBV6-4	TRBD2	NA	CASSAGTSGPDTQYF	TGTGCCAGCAGTGCCGGGACTAGCGGGCCAGATACGCAGTATTTT
TRBJ1-6	19	TRBV11-2	NA	once	CASSPTGRPPSSYNSPLHF	TGTGCCAGCAGCCCCACGGGTCGGCCGCCGAGCTCCTATAATTCACCCCTCCACTTT
TRBJ2-3	16	TRBV14	TRBD2	NA	CASSLWTSGRLDTQYF	TGTGCCAGCAGCCTGTGGACTAGCGGGAGGTTAGATACGCAGTATTTT
TRBJ2-1	17	TRBV9	TRBD2	NA	CASSAIGLAGAYNEQFF	TGTGCCAGCAGCGCTATCGGACTAGCGGGAGCCTACAATGAGCAGTTCTTC
TRBJ2-3	14	TRBV6-4	NA	few	CASSEGGDRDTQYF	TGTGCCAGCAGTGAAGGGGGGGACCGAGATACGCAGTATTTT
TRBJ2-2	16	TRBV30	TRBD1	NA	CAWSGRTGPGTGELFF	TGTGCCTGGAGTGGGAGGACAGGGCCGGGGACCGGGGAGCTGTTTTTT
TRBJ1-1	15	TRBV30	TRBD1	NA	CAWRLTGVWNTEAFF	TGTGCCTGGAGACTAACAGGGGTCTGGAACACTGAAGCTTTCTTT
TRBJ1-4	14	TRBV5-1	NA	NA	CASSLDPTGEKLFF	TGCGCCAGCAGCTTGGACCCTACGGGGGAAAAACTGTTTTTT
TRBJ2-5	14	TRBV29-1	NA	NA	CSVDGLRAGETQYF	TGCAGCGTTGATGGCTTAAGAGCGGGAGAGACCCAGTACTTC
TRBJ1-2	11	TRBV29-1	NA	few	CSGETYYGYTF	TGCAGCGGTGAGACATACTATGGCTACACCTTC
TRBJ1-2	12	TRBV6-6	NA	NA	CASSYAGDGYTF	TGTGCCAGCAGTTACGCAGGGGATGGCTACACCTTC
TRBJ1-1	15	TRBV6-1	NA	NA	CASRRRDSLNTEAFF	TGTGCCAGCAGAAGACGCGACAGCTTGAACACTGAAGCTTTCTTT
TRBJ2-7	11	TRBV7-9	NA	NA	CASRGQNEQYF	TGTGCCAGCAGAGGACAGAACGAGCAGTACTTC
TRBJ1-2	18	TRBV29-1	NA	NA	CSVPPEGRGSLLSFGYTF	TGCAGCGTCCCTCCCGAGGGGAGGGGATCCCTCTTATCGTTCGGCTACACCTTC
TRBJ1-2	14	TRBV5-1	TRBD1	NA	CASSPGDRIYGYTF	TGCGCCAGCAGCCCGGGGGACAGGATCTATGGCTACACCTTC
TRBJ1-2	14	TRBV19	TRBD1	NA	CASSAEQGARGYTF	TGTGCCAGTAGTGCGGAACAGGGGGCGCGTGGCTACACCTTC
TRBJ1-1	14	TRBV5-8	NA	NA	CASSLEGGGRGAFF	TGTGCCAGCAGCTTGGAAGGCGGAGGCCGGGGGGCTTTCTTT
TRBJ1-3	15	TRBV6-5	TRBD1	NA	CASSPYGQGGNTIYF	TGTGCCAGCAGCCCATATGGACAGGGTGGAAACACCATATATTTT
TRBJ2-7	15	TRBV7-9	NA	NA	CASSLVGTYAYEQYF	TGTGCCAGCAGCTTAGTTGGGACTTATGCCTACGAGCAGTACTTC
TRBJ1-1	14	TRBV27	NA	NA	CASTSGGANTEAFF	TGTGCCAGCACCTCTGGGGGGGCAAACACTGAAGCTTTCTTT
TRBJ2-7	15	TRBV27	TRBD1	NA	CASSQGPQGADEQYF	TGTGCCAGCAGTCAGGGCCCACAGGGGGCTGACGAGCAGTACTTC
TRBJ2-7	16	TRBV7-2	TRBD1	NA	CASSTRTGSTSYEQYF	TGTGCCAGCAGCACAAGGACAGGTTCGACTTCCTACGAGCAGTACTTC
TRBJ2-3	14	TRBV28	NA	NA	CASSSAASTDTQYF	TGTGCCAGCAGTTCCGCGGCTAGCACAGATACGCAGTATTTT
TRBJ1-1	17	TRBV15	NA	NA	CATSRDVQGTVNTEAFF	TGTGCCACCAGCAGAGATGTGCAGGGTACGGTGAACACTGAAGCTTTCTTT
TRBJ1-1	14	TRBV19	TRBD1	NA	CASRMTGGNTEAFF	TGTGCCAGTAGAATGACAGGGGGGAACACTGAAGCTTTCTTT
TRBJ2-1	16	TRBV28	NA	NA	CASSLELAIVYNEQFF	TGTGCCAGCAGTTTAGAACTAGCCATAGTTTACAATGAGCAGTTCTTC
TRBJ2-2	15	TRBV6-4	TRBD1	many	CASSAGGADTGELFF	TGTGCCAGCAGTGCAGGGGGCGCGGACACCGGGGAGCTGTTTTTT
TRBJ2-2	15	TRBV5-1	NA	NA	CASSLEGVDTGELFF	TGCGCCAGCAGCTTGGAGGGGGTGGACACCGGGGAGCTGTTTTTT
TRBJ2-7	13	TRBV6-9	NA	NA	CASSYRQGYEQYF	TGTGCCAGCAGTTATAGGCAGGGCTACGAGCAGTACTTC
TRBJ2-7	13	TRBV5-4	TRBD1	NA	CASSTTGVREQYF	TGTGCCAGCAGCACGACAGGGGTCCGCGAGCAGTACTTC
TRBJ2-5	17	TRBV28	TRBD2	NA	CASSTLAGVYGQETQYF	TGTGCCAGCAGTACCCTAGCGGGAGTGTATGGGCAAGAGACCCAGTACTTC
TRBJ2-1	15	TRBV11-3	TRBD1	NA	CASSSSGTGVNEQFF	TGTGCCAGCAGCTCATCCGGGACAGGGGTCAATGAGCAGTTCTTC
TRBJ2-2	16	TRBV5-1	TRBD2	NA	CASSALAGGLTGELFF	TGCGCCAGCAGCGCCCTCGCGGGGGGCCTAACCGGGGAGCTGTTTTTT
TRBJ1-4	14	TRBV7-9	NA	NA	CASNSLATNEKLFF	TGTGCCAGCAACTCTTTGGCAACTAATGAAAAACTGTTTTTT
TRBJ2-4	14	TRBV5-4	NA	NA	CASSLEPDKNIQYF	TGTGCCAGCAGCTTGGAGCCCGACAAAAACATTCAGTACTTC
TRBJ2-3	17	TRBV27	TRBD2	NA	CASSSWTSGWRTDTQYF	TGTGCCAGCAGTTCATGGACTAGCGGCTGGAGGACAGATACGCAGTATTTT
TRBJ2-1	14	TRBV2	NA	NA	CASSLEGAYNEQFF	TGTGCCAGCAGTCTCGAAGGGGCCTACAATGAGCAGTTCTTC
TRBJ2-7	15	TRBV7-9	NA	NA	CASSLVAGLSYEQYF	TGTGCCAGCAGCTTAGTGGCAGGACTTTCCTACGAGCAGTACTTC
TRBJ2-5	14	TRBV27	NA	NA	CASSTSRGGETQYF	TGTGCCAGCAGTACCTCAAGGGGGGGGGAGACCCAGTACTTC
TRBJ2-3	11	TRBV11-2	NA	NA	CASSRTDTQYF	TGTGCCAGCAGCCGGACAGATACGCAGTATTTT
TRBJ1-1	19	TRBV5-1	TRBD1	NA	CASSLAPLTGKVLDTEAFF	TGCGCCAGCAGCTTGGCCCCCCTGACAGGGAAGGTTTTGGACACTGAAGCTTTCTTT
TRBJ1-3	13	TRBV29-1	NA	NA	CSAVQGSGNTIYF	TGCAGCGCGGTACAGGGATCCGGAAACACCATATATTTT
TRBJ2-5	16	TRBV5-8	TRBD1	few	CASSLRTGGDQETQYF	TGTGCCAGCAGCTTAAGGACAGGGGGGGACCAAGAGACCCAGTACTTC
TRBJ1-2	13	TRBV19	NA	NA	CASSIDGQSGYTF	TGTGCCAGTAGTATAGATGGACAGAGCGGCTACACCTTC
TRBJ1-5	12	TRBV15	NA	NA	CATSSHGQPQHF	TGTGCCACCAGCAGCCACGGGCAGCCCCAGCATTTT
TRBJ1-2	14	TRBV5-1	TRBD1	NA	CASSPAGTDNGYTF	TGCGCCAGCAGCCCCGCCGGGACAGATAATGGCTACACCTTC
TRBJ1-2	14	TRBV10-2	NA	NA	CASSPSKTGYGYTF	TGCGCCAGCAGTCCTTCGAAGACAGGCTATGGCTACACCTTC
TRBJ1-2	15	TRBV5-6	TRBD1	NA	CASSPDRGMNYGYTF	TGTGCCAGCAGCCCGGACAGGGGAATGAACTATGGCTACACCTTC